This entry describes one T cell receptor beta chain. Its antigen is not known. This record comes from a study of metastatic and nonmetastatic thyroid tumors. Findings and caveats of the study: The reported finding was significantly higher TCR beta diversity in malignant thyroid tumors relative to benign nodules, in blood and tumor.

All patients were untreated before thyroid surgery. Trimming cost V 5 bases and J 9 bases; bases outside gene matches: 8. Germline-derived CDR1 and CDR2 are SGHAT and FQNNGV. The CDR3 is 14 residues long. Using MiXCR, TCRdb re-called clones from the PCR reads. The sample records about 4,300 clones, roughly a fifth being singletons. The TCR originated in a female donor with papillary thyroid cancer or a benign thyroid nodule (not recorded which). Some clones in this sample may be carry-over from other donors' samples. The V and J genes are TRBV11-2 and TRBJ2-2; 8 bases are a match to TRBD2. Sequencing was carried out using tumor tissue. CDR3 protein: CASSQGAGGRELFF. The CDR3 nucleotides read TGTGCCAGCAGCCAAGGGGCGGGAGGACGGGAGCTGTTTTTT. Full variable domain (outside the CDR3, taken from reference TRBV11-2 and TRBJ2-2): EAGVAQSPRYKIIEKRQSVAFWCNPISGHATLYWYQQILGQGPKLLIQFQNNGVVDDSQLPKDRFSAERLKGVDSTLKIQPAKLEDSAVYLCASSQGAGGRELFFGEGSRLTVL.